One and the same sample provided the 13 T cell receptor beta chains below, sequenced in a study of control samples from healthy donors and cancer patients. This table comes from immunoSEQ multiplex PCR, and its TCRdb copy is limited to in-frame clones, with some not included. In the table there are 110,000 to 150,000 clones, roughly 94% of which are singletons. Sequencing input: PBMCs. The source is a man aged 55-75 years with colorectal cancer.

The CDR3 DNA follows: TGTGCCAGTACAGATCAGATGAACACTGAAGCTTTCTTT. Its translation: CASTDQMNTEAFF. J is TRBJ1-1 and V is TRBV28, with D uncertain. The CDR3 sequence is 13 residues long. V was clipped by 9 bases and J by 0 bases, with 11 bases between them. The germline V gene encodes CDR1 MDHEN and CDR2 SYDVKM.

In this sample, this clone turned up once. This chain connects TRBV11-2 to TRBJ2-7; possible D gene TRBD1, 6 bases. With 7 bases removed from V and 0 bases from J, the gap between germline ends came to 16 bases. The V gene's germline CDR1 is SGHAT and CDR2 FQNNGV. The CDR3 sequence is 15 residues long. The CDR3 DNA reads TGTGCCAGCACACGACAGGCTCTCAGCTCCTACGAGCAGTACTTC. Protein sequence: CASTRQALSSYEQYF.

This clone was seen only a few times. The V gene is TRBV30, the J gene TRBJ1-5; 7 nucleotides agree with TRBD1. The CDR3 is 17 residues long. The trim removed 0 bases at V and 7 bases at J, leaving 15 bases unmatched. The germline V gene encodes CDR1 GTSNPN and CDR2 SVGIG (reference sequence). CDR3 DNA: TGTGCCTGGAGTGTAAAGGGGAGACAGGGCTTTAAACAGCCCCAGCATTTT. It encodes CAWSVKGRQGFKQPQHF. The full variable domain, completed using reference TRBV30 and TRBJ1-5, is SQTIHQWPATLVQPVGSPLSLECTVEGTSNPNLYWYRQAAGRGLQLLFYSVGIGQISSEVPQNLSASRPQDRQFILSSKKLLLSDSGFYLCAWSVKGRQGFKQPQHFGDGTRLSIL.

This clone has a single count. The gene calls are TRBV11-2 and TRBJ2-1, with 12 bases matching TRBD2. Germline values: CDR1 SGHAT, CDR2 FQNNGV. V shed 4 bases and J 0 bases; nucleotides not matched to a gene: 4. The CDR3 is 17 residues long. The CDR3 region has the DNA TGTGCCAGCAGCTGGACTAGCGGGACCGGCTCCTACAATGAGCAGTTCTTC. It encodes CASSWTSGTGSYNEQFF.

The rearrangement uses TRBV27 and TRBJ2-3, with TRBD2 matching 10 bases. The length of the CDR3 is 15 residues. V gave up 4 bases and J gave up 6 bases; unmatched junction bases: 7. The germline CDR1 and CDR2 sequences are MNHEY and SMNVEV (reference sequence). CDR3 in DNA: TGTGCCAGCAGTTACTCTAGCGGGGGTGCCGATACGCAGTATTTT. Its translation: CASSYSSGGADTQYF.

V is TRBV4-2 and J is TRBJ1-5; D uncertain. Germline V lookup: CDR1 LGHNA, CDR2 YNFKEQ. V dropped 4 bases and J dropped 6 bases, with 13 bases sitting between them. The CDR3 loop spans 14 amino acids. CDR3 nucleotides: TGTGCCAGCAGCCCCCTCTCTGTGGCTCAGCCCCAGCATTTT. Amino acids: CASSPLSVAQPQHF.

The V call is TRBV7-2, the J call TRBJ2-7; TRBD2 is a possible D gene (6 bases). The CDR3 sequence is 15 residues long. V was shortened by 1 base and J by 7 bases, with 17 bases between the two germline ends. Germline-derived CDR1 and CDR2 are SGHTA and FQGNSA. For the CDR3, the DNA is TGTGCCAGCAGCTTAGGTGTCGGGGGTGGTGGAGAGCAGTACTTC. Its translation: CASSLGVGGGGEQYF.

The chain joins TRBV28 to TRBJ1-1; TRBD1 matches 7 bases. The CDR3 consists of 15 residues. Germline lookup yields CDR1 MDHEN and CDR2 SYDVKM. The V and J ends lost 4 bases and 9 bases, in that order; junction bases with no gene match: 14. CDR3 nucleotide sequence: TGTGCCAGCAGTTCCGCCCGCACAGGGGTTGGTAAAGCTTTCTTT. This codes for CASSSARTGVGKAFF.

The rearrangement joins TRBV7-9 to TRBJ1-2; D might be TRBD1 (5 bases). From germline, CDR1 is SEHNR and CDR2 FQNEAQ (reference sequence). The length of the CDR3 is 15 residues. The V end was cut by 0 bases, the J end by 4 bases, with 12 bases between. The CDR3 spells CASSLAAGFRYGYTF. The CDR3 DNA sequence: TGTGCCAGCAGCTTAGCGGCAGGGTTTCGCTATGGCTACACCTTC.

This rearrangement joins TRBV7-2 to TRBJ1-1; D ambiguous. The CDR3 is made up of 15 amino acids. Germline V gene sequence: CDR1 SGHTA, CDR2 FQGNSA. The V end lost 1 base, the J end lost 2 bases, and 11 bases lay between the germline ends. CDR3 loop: CASSLDQTLNTEAFF. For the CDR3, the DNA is TGTGCCAGCAGCTTAGATCAGACATTAAACACTGAAGCTTTCTTT.

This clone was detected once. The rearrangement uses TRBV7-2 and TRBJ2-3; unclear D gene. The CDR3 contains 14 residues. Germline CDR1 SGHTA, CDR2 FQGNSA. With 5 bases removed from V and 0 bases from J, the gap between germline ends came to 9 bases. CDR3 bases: TGTGCCAGCAGCAAATCGCCAAGCACAGATACGCAGTATTTT. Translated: CASSKSPSTDTQYF.

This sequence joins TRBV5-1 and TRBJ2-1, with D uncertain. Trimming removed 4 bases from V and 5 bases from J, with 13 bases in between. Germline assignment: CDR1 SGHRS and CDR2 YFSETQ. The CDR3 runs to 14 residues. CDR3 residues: CASSSPERNNEQFF. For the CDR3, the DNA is TGCGCCAGCAGCAGTCCGGAGAGAAACAATGAGCAGTTCTTC.

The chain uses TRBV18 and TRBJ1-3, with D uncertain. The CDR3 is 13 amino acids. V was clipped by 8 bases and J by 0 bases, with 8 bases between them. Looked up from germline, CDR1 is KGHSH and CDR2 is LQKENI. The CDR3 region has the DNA TGTGCCAGCCAGAGGAGCTCTGGAAACACCATATATTTT. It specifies CASQRSSGNTIYF.